The source of this TCR beta chain is a study of blood T cell repertoires in COVID-19. Study details: The study drew acute and convalescent COVID-19 samples from the United States, Italy and Spain. T cells, B-cell-depleted T cells, or PBMCs supplied cDNA or gDNA.

Original handling: Quantification of nucleated cells was approximated via reference gene primer amplification. TCRdb's table, derived via immunoSEQ multiplex PCR, lists solely in-frame clones and lacks some. The D gene and trimming were derived from the DNA, and the V and J assignments and clone size from that table. The table records some 100,000 clones, roughly 86% of them present only once. The CDR3 runs to 14 residues. Germline CDR1 is SGHAT and CDR2 is FQNNGV. The trim removed 3 bases at V and 1 base at J, leaving 1 base unmatched. This clone has a count of ten or more. This receptor was obtained from a man between 50 and 59 years old with acute or convalescent COVID-19. The genes are TRBV11-2 and TRBJ1-1; TRBD1 matches 8 bases. What was sequenced was peripheral blood. The CDR3 bases are TGTGCCAGCAGCTTCGGACAGGGGAACACTGAAGCTTTCTTT. It codes for CASSFGQGNTEAFF.